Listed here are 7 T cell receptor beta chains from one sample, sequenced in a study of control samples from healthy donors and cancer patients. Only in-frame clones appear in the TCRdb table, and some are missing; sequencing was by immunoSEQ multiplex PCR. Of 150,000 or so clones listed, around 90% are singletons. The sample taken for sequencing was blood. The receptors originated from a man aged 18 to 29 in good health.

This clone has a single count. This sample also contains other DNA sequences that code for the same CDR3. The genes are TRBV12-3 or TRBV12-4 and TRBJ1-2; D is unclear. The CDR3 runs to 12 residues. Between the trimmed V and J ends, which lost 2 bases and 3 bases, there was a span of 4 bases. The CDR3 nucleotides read TGTGCCAGCAGTTTAACAGACTATGGCTACACCTTC. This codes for CASSLTDYGYTF.

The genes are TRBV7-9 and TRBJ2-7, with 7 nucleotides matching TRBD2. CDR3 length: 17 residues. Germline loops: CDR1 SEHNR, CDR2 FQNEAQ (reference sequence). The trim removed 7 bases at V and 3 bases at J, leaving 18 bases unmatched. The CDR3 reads CASKISPFGTTDYEQYF. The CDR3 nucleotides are TGTGCCAGCAAGATCTCTCCGTTTGGGACTACCGACTACGAGCAGTACTTC.

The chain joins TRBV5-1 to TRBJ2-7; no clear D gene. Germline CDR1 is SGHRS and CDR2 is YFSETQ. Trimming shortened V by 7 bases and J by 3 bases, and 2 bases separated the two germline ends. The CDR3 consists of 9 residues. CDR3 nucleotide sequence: TGCGCCAGCTTCTACGAGCAGTACTTC. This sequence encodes CASFYEQYF.

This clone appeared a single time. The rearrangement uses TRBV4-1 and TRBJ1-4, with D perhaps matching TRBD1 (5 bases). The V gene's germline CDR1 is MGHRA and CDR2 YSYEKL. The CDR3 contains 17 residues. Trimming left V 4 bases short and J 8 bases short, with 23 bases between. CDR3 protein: CASSPARSRGGSEKLFF. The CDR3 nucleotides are TGCGCCAGCAGCCCAGCTCGCAGCCGGGGGGGGTCGGAAAAACTGTTTTTT.

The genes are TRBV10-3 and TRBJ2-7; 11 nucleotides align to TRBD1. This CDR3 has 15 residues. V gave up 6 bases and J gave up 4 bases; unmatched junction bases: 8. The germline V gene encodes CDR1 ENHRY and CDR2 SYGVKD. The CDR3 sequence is CAIRDTGQGAYEQYF. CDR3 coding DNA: TGTGCCATCAGAGACACCGGACAGGGGGCTTACGAGCAGTACTTC.

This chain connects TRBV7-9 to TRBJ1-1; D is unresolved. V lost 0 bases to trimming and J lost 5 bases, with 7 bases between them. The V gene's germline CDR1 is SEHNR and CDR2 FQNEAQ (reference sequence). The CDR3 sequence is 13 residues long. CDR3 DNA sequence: TGTGCCAGCAGCTTAGCGGATTATACTGAAGCTTTCTTT. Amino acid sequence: CASSLADYTEAFF.

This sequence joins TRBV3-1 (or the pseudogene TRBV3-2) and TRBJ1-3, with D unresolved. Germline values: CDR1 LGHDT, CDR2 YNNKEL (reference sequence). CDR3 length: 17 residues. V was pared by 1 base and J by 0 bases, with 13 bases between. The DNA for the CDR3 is TGTGCCAGCAGCCAAGGGTATCGAGCGGGCTCTGGAAACACCATATATTTT. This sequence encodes CASSQGYRAGSGNTIYF.